Listed below are T cell receptor beta chains from one sample, sequenced in a study of CD8 T cells in Susac syndrome. TCRdb passed the immunoSEQ multiplex PCR reads through MiXCR, listing each CDR3 protein once. The profile shows 150,000 to 200,000 distinct CDR3 sequences, around 93% of them singletons. The sequencing sample was made of CD4+ T cells from PBMCs. Receptor source: a human donor in good health. Both conserved end residues are part of each CDR3. A D gene is named only where the DNA matches it firmly. The size of a clone is reported for some rows only, either as once, few or many, or as a class for expanded clones.

size: .; J: TRBJ1-2; V: TRBV29-1; D: TRBD1; DNA: TGCAGCGCCGGACAGGGGGCCTATGGCTACACCTTC; CDR3: CSAGQGAYGYTF
size: .; J: TRBJ1-1; V: TRBV20-1; D: .; DNA: TGCAGTGCTACACTGATGAACACTGAAGCTTTCTTT; CDR3: CSATLMNTEAFF
size: .; J: TRBJ2-1; V: TRBV9; D: TRBD1; DNA: TGTGCCAGCAGCCCGCGGGACAGGCACAATGAGCAGTTCTTC; CDR3: CASSPRDRHNEQFF
size: once; J: TRBJ2-1; V: TRBV3-1; D: .; DNA: TGTGCCAGCAGCCGGACAGAAGCTTACAATGAGCAGTTCTTC; CDR3: CASSRTEAYNEQFF
size: .; J: TRBJ2-5; V: TRBV18; D: .; DNA: TGTGCCAGCTTTGACAGGCGGGAGACCCAGTACTTC; CDR3: CASFDRRETQYF
size: .; J: TRBJ1-5; V: TRBV19; D: .; DNA: TGTGCCAGTAGTATCCTCTCCAGGATTAGCAATCAGCCCCAGCATTTT; CDR3: CASSILSRISNQPQHF
size: .; J: TRBJ1-5; V: TRBV15; D: .; DNA: TGTGCCACCAGCAGAGATGAGGGGAGAGGGGATCAGCCCCAGCATTTT; CDR3: CATSRDEGRGDQPQHF
size: .; J: TRBJ1-5; V: TRBV19; D: .; DNA: TGTGCCAGTAGTGGGAGACAGGATTATAGCAATCAGCCCCAGCATTTT; CDR3: CASSGRQDYSNQPQHF
size: .; J: TRBJ1-2; V: TRBV24-1; D: .; DNA: TGTGCCACCAGTGCTACGGGCTATGGCTACACCTTC; CDR3: CATSATGYGYTF
size: .; J: TRBJ1-4; V: TRBV29-1; D: .; DNA: TGCAGCGTTGGCGTACTGAATAAAAAACTGTTTTTT; CDR3: CSVGVLNKKLFF
size: .; J: TRBJ2-2; V: TRBV5-4; D: .; DNA: TGTGCCAGCAGCTTGATAAAAGAGGGGGAGCTGTTTTTT; CDR3: CASSLIKEGELFF
size: .; J: TRBJ1-2; V: TRBV6-5; D: .; DNA: TGTGCCAGCAGTCAGAGAGACTATGGCTACACCTTC; CDR3: CASSQRDYGYTF
size: once; J: TRBJ1-2; V: TRBV4-2; D: .; DNA: TGTGCCAGCAGCCAAGTAGTTCATGGCGGCTACACCTTC; CDR3: CASSQVVHGGYTF
size: .; J: TRBJ1-5; V: TRBV6-2/TRBV6-3; D: TRBD1; DNA: TGTGCCAGCAGTACGTCAGGGACAGGGAACAATCAGCCCCAGCATTTT; CDR3: CASSTSGTGNNQPQHF
size: .; J: TRBJ1-1; V: TRBV12-3/TRBV12-4; D: .; DNA: TGTGCCAGCAGTTTAGCACAGGGAGGTAACACTGAAGCTTTCTTT; CDR3: CASSLAQGGNTEAFF
size: .; J: TRBJ2-5; V: TRBV19; D: .; DNA: TGTGCCAGTAGTCCCCCGGACAGAGAGACCCAGTACTTC; CDR3: CASSPPDRETQYF
size: .; J: TRBJ1-1; V: TRBV29-1; D: .; DNA: TGCAGCGGCGCCGGCCGGATGAACACTGAAGCTTTCTTT; CDR3: CSGAGRMNTEAFF
size: .; J: TRBJ1-1; V: TRBV7-9; D: .; DNA: TGTGCCAGCAGCTTGTCGTCAGGTGAAGCTTTCTTT; CDR3: CASSLSSGEAFF
size: once; J: TRBJ1-5; V: TRBV6-2/TRBV6-3; D: TRBD1; DNA: TGTGCCAGCAGTCCGGGACAGGACAATCAGCCCCAGCATTTT; CDR3: CASSPGQDNQPQHF
size: .; J: TRBJ2-7; V: TRBV10-3; D: .; DNA: TGTGCCATCAGTGAAGGTACAGGGAGAGGGTACGAGCAGTACTTC; CDR3: CAISEGTGRGYEQYF
size: once; J: TRBJ1-1; V: TRBV4-2; D: .; DNA: TGTGCCAGCAGCCAAGATCGGGATTTGGGGAGGGCTTTCTTT; CDR3: CASSQDRDLGRAFF
size: .; J: TRBJ1-5; V: TRBV15; D: .; DNA: TGTGCCACCAGCAGAGATGTGGGTGCAAATAGCAATCAGCCCCAGCATTTT; CDR3: CATSRDVGANSNQPQHF
size: .; J: TRBJ2-3; V: TRBV29-1; D: TRBD2; DNA: TGCAGCGTTGAAGGACGTCGGGGACTAAGCACAGATACGCAGTATTTT; CDR3: CSVEGRRGLSTDTQYF
size: .; J: TRBJ2-5; V: TRBV29-1; D: TRBD1; DNA: TGCAGCGTTGGACCCGGGACAGGGGTTGGCGGGGAGACCCAGTACTTC; CDR3: CSVGPGTGVGGETQYF
size: once; J: TRBJ1-6; V: TRBV6-6; D: TRBD1; DNA: TGTGCCAGCAGTTACCCGGGACAGGGTAATTCACCCCTCCACTTT; CDR3: CASSYPGQGNSPLHF
size: .; J: TRBJ2-5; V: TRBV18; D: .; DNA: TGTGCCAGCTCACCACCTCTCACGGGGCGAGAGACCCAGTACTTC; CDR3: CASSPPLTGRETQYF
size: .; J: TRBJ1-6; V: TRBV7-9; D: .; DNA: TGTGCCAGCAGCAACGACTGGAGCTCCTATAATTCACCCCTCCACTTT; CDR3: CASSNDWSSYNSPLHF
size: .; J: TRBJ1-1; V: TRBV27; D: TRBD1; DNA: TGTGCCAGCAGAAGGGACAGGGTTGGGAACACTGAAGCTTTCTTT; CDR3: CASRRDRVGNTEAFF
size: .; J: TRBJ1-2; V: TRBV30; D: TRBD1; DNA: TGTGCCTGGAGGATACAGGGGGCTGATGGCTACACCTTC; CDR3: CAWRIQGADGYTF
size: .; J: TRBJ2-1; V: TRBV18; D: .; DNA: TGTGCCAGCTCCCGTGTATTGGGGGATTACAATGAGCAGTTCTTC; CDR3: CASSRVLGDYNEQFF
size: .; J: TRBJ1-2; V: TRBV3-1; D: TRBD1; DNA: TGTGCCAGCAGCCTGACAGGGGTCAACTATGGCTACACCTTC; CDR3: CASSLTGVNYGYTF
size: .; J: TRBJ2-2; V: TRBV5-1; D: .; DNA: TGCGCCAGCAGCTCGGGTAGCACCGGGGAGCTGTTTTTT; CDR3: CASSSGSTGELFF
size: once; J: TRBJ2-2; V: TRBV12-3/TRBV12-4; D: .; DNA: TGTGCCAGCAGTCCCATGTGGGGGTCCGGGGAGCTGTTTTTT; CDR3: CASSPMWGSGELFF
size: .; J: TRBJ1-5; V: TRBV9; D: .; DNA: TGTGCCAGCAGCGACCGGACGGACTATCCGAAGCATTTT; CDR3: CASSDRTDYPKHF
size: .; J: TRBJ2-1; V: TRBV19; D: .; DNA: TGTGCCAGTAGTACTCATGGGGGAACAGAGCAGTTCTTC; CDR3: CASSTHGGTEQFF
size: .; J: TRBJ1-3; V: TRBV2; D: .; DNA: TGTGCCAGCAGTGAAGCGCTTAGCAGGAGGAACACCATATATTTT; CDR3: CASSEALSRRNTIYF
size: .; J: TRBJ1-6; V: TRBV5-1; D: .; DNA: TGCGCCAGCAGACCTGGACGGCTAAATTCACCCCTCCACTTT; CDR3: CASRPGRLNSPLHF
size: .; J: TRBJ1-2; V: TRBV7-2; D: TRBD1; DNA: TGTGCCAGCAGCTTAGTGACAGGGGGCAAAGGCTACACCTTC; CDR3: CASSLVTGGKGYTF
size: .; J: TRBJ2-7; V: TRBV12-3/TRBV12-4; D: TRBD1; DNA: TGTGCCAGCAGTCCCACAGGGGGACCCTACGAGCAGTACTTC; CDR3: CASSPTGGPYEQYF